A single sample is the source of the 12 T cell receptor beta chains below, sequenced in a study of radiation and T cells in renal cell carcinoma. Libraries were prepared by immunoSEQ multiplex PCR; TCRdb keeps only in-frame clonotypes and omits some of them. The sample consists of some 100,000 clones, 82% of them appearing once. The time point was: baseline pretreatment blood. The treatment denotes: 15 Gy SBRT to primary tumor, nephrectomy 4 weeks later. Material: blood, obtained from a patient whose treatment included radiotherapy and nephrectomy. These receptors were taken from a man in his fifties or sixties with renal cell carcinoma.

The CDR3 region is CASSWTSVLSQETQYF. The CDR3 region has the DNA TGCGCCAGCAGCTGGACTAGCGTCCTTTCCCAAGAGACCCAGTACTTC. The rearrangement links TRBV5-1 to TRBJ2-5, with 9 nucleotides matching TRBD2. V trimming: 3 bases; J trimming: 1 base; junction bases outside the gene matches: 7. The CDR3 runs to 16 residues. Germline V gene lookup returns CDR1 SGHRS and CDR2 YFSETQ.

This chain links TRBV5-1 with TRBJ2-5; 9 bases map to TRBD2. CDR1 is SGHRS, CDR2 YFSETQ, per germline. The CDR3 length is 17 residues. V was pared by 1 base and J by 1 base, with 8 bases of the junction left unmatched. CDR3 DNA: TGCGCCAGCAGCTTGCCTCCGACTAGCGGAGTCCAAGAGACCCAGTACTTC. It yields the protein CASSLPPTSGVQETQYF.

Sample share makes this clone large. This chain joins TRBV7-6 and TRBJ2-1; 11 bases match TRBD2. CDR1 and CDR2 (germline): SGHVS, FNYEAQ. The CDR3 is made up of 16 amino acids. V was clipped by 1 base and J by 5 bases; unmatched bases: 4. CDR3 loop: CASSLGLAGTHNEQFF. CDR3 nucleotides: TGTGCCAGCAGCTTAGGACTAGCGGGAACCCACAATGAGCAGTTCTTC.

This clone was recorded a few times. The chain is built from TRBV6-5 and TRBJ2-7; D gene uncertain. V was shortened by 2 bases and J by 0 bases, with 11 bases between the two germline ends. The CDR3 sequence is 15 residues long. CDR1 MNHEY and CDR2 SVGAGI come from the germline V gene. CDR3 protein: CASSYEAGSSYEQYF. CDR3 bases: TGTGCCAGCAGTTACGAAGCAGGTAGCTCCTACGAGCAGTACTTC.

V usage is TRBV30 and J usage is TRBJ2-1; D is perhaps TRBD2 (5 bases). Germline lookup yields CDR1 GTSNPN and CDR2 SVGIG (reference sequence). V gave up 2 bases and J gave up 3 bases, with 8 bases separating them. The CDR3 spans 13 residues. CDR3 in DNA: TGTGCCTGGAGTCAAAGCGGCTACAATGAGCAGTTCTTC. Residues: CAWSQSGYNEQFF. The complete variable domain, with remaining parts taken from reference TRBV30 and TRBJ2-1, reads SQTIHQWPATLVQPVGSPLSLECTVEGTSNPNLYWYRQAAGRGLQLLFYSVGIGQISSEVPQNLSASRPQDRQFILSSKKLLLSDSGFYLCAWSQSGYNEQFFGPGTRLTVL.

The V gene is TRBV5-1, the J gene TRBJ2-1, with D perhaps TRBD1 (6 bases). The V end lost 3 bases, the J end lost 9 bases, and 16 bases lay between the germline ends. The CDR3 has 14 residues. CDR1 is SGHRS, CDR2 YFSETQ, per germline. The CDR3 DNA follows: TGCGCCAGCAGCTCCGGACAGTCCGAGGGTGAGCAGTTCTTC. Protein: CASSSGQSEGEQFF.

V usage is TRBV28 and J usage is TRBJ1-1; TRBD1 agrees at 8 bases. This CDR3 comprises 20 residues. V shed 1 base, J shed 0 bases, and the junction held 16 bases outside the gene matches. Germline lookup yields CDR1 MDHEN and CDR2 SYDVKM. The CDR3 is CASSLSVGQGYLPMNTEAFF. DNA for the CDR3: TGTGCCAGCAGTTTATCGGTTGGACAGGGATACCTCCCCATGAACACTGAAGCTTTCTTT.

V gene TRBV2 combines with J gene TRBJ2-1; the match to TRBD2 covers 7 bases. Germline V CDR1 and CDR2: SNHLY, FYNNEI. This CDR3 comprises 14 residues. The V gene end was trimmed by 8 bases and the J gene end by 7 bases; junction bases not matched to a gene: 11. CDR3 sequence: CASDPSTGGNEQFF. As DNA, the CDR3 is TGTGCCAGCGATCCTTCGACCGGGGGGAATGAGCAGTTCTTC. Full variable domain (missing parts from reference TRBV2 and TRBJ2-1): EPEVTQTPSHQVTQMGQEVILRCVPISNHLYFYWYRQILGQKVEFLVSFYNNEISEKSEIFDDQFSVERPDGSNFTLKIRSTKLEDSAMYFCASDPSTGGNEQFFGPGTRLTVL.

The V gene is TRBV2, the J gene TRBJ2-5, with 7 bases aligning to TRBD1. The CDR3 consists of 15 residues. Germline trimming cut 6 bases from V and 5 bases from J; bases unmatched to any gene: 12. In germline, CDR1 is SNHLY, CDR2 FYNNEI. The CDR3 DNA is TGTGCCAGCAGCCGACAGGGCCCCTCCAGGGAGACCCAGTACTTC. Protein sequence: CASSRQGPSRETQYF.

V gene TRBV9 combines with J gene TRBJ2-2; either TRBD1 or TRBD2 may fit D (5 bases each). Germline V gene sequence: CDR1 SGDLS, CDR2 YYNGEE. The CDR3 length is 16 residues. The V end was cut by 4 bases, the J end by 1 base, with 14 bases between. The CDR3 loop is CASSPRGARNTGELFF. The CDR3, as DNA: TGTGCCAGCAGCCCTAGGGGAGCCCGGAACACCGGGGAGCTGTTTTTT.

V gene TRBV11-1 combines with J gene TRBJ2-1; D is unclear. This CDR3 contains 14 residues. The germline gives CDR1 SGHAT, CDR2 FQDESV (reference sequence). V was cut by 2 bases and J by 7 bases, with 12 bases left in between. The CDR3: CASSLRTEWNEQFF. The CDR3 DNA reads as TGTGCCAGCAGCTTAAGGACCGAGTGGAATGAGCAGTTCTTC.

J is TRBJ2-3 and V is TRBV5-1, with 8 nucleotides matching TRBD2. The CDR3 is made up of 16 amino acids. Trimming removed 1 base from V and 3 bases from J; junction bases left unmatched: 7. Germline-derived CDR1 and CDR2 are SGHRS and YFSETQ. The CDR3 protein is CASSLQGAGATDTQYF. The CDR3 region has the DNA TGCGCCAGCAGCTTGCAAGGAGCGGGAGCTACAGATACGCAGTATTTT.